This T cell receptor (beta chain) was sequenced during a study of blood T cell repertoires in COVID-19. CDR1 PRHDT and CDR2 FYEKMQ come from the germline V gene (reference sequence). The CDR3 contains 17 residues. The trim removed 1 base at V and 2 bases at J, leaving 2 bases unmatched. The protocol was immunoSEQ multiplex PCR, while the TCRdb copy is restricted to in-frame clones and leaves out a portion. The sample shows 130,000 or so clones, almost 85% of them seen only once. Sequencing was done on a sample of peripheral blood. The sequence derives from a man aged 55-75 years with acute or convalescent COVID-19. The chain has TRBV13 and TRBJ2-3, with 14 positions matching TRBD2. The CDR3 sequence: CASSLVGLAGDTDTQYF. In nucleotides, the CDR3 is TGTGCCAGCAGCTTAGTGGGACTAGCGGGGGACACAGATACGCAGTATTTT.